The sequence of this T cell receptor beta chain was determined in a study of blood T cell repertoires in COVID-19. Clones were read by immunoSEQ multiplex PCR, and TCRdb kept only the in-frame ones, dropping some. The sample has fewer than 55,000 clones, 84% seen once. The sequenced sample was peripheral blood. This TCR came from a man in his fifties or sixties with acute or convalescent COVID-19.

The CDR3 sequence: CASSQTGNSNEKLFF. The CDR3 bases are TGCGCCAGCAGCCAAACAGGGAACTCTAATGAAAAACTGTTTTTT. The chain has TRBV4-3 and TRBJ1-4, with D possibly being TRBD1 (6 bases). The germline V and J ends were trimmed by 2 bases and 3 bases, with 10 bases remaining between them. CDR1 is LGHNA, CDR2 YSLEER, per germline. CDR3 length equals 15 residues.